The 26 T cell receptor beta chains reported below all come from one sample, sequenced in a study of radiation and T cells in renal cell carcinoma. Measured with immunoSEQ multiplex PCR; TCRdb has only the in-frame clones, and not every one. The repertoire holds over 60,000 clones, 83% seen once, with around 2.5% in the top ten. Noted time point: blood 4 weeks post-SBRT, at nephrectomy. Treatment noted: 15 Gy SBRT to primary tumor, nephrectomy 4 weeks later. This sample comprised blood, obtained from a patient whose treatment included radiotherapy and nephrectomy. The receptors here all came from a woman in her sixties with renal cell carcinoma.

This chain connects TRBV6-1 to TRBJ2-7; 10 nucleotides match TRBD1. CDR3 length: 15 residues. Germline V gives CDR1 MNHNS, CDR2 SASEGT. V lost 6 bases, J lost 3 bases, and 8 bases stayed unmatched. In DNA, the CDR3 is TGTGCCAGCAGGAATGGACAGGGGGTTCTCTACGAGCAGTACTTC. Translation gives CASRNGQGVLYEQYF.

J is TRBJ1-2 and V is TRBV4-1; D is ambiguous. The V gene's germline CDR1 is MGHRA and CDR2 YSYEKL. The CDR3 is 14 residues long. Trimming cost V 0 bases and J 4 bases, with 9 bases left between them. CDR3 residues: CASSQDTSFYGYTF. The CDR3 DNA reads TGCGCCAGCAGCCAAGATACGTCCTTCTATGGCTACACCTTC.

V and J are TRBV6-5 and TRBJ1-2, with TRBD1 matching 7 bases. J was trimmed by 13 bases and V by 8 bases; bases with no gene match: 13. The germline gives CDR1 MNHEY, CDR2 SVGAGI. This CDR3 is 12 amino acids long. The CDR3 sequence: CASGGEWTGTTF. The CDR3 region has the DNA TGTGCCAGCGGGGGGGAATGGACAGGAACCACCTTC.

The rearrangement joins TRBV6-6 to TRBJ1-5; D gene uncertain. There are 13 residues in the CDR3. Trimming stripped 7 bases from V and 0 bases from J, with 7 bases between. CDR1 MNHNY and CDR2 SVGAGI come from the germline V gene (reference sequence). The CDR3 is CASNPYSNQPQHF. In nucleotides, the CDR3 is TGTGCCAGCAATCCCTATAGCAATCAGCCCCAGCATTTT.

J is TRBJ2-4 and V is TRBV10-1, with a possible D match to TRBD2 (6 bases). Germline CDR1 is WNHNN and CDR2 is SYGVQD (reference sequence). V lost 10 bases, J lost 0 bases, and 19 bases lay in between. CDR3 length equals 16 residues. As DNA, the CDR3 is TGCGCCACCTTTTCCAGGGAGGCCCTAGCCAAAAACATTCAGTACTTC. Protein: CATFSREALAKNIQYF.

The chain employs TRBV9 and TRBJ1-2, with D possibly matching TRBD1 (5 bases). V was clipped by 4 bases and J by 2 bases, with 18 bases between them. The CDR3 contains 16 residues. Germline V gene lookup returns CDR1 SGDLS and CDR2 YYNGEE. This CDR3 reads CASSPRPGTENYGYTF. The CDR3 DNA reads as TGTGCCAGCAGCCCGCGTCCCGGGACGGAGAACTATGGCTACACCTTC. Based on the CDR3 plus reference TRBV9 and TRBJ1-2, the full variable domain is DSGVTQTPKHLITATGQRVTLRCSPRSGDLSVYWYQQSLDQGLQFLIQYYNGEERAKGNILERFSAQQFPDLHSELNLSSLELGDSALYFCASSPRPGTENYGYTFGSGTRLTVV.

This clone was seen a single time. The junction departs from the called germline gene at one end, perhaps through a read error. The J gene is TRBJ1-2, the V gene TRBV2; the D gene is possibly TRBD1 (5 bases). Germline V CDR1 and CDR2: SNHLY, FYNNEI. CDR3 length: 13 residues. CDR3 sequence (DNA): TGTGCCAGCAGCCATTCCGGGGACTTGGCGGGAAACTTC. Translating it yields CASSHSGDLAGNF.

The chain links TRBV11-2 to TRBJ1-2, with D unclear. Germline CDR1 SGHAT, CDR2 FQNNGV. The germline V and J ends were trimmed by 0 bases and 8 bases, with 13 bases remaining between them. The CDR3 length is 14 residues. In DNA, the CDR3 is TGTGCCAGCAGCTTAGAGACGGGTCATGGAGGCTACACCTTC. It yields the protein CASSLETGHGGYTF.

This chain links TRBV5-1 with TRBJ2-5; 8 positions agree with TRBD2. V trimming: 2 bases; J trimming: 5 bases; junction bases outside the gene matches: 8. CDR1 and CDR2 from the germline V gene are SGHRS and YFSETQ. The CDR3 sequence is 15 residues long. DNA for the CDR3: TGCGCCAGCAGCTTCCAACCGGGACTAGGGGAGACCCAGTACTTC. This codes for CASSFQPGLGETQYF. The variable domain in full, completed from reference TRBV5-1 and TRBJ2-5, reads KAGVTQTPRYLIKTRGQQVTLSCSPISGHRSVSWYQQTPGQGLQFLFEYFSETQRNKGNFPGRFSGRQFSNSRSEMNVSTLELGDSALYLCASSFQPGLGETQYFGPGTRLLVL.

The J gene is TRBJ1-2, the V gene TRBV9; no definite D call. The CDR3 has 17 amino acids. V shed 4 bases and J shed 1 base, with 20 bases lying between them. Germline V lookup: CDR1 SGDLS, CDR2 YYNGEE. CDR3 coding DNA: TGTGCCAGCAGCCCCACCGGGAACATAAAGTTTAACTATGGCTACACCTTC. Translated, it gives CASSPTGNIKFNYGYTF. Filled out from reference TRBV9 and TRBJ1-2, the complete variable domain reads DSGVTQTPKHLITATGQRVTLRCSPRSGDLSVYWYQQSLDQGLQFLIQYYNGEERAKGNILERFSAQQFPDLHSELNLSSLELGDSALYFCASSPTGNIKFNYGYTFGSGTRLTVV.

The CDR3 DNA reads TGTGCCAGCAGCACCAGACAGGGGGGAAACACCATATATTTT. It yields the protein CASSTRQGGNTIYF. This chain joins TRBV9 and TRBJ1-3, with 8 nucleotides matching TRBD1. The CDR3 has 14 amino acids. The ends lost 4 bases at V and 4 bases at J; junction bases unmatched: 4. Per germline, CDR1 SGDLS and CDR2 YYNGEE.

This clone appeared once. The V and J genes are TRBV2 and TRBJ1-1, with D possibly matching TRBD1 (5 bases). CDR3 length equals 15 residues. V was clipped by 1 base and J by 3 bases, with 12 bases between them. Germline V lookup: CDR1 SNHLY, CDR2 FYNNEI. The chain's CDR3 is CASSEGRAEYTEAFF. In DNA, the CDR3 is TGTGCCAGCAGTGAAGGCAGGGCTGAATACACTGAAGCTTTCTTT.

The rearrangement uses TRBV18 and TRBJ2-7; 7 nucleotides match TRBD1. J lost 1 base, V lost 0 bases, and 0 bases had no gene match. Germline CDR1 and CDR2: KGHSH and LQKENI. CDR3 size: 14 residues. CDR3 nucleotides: TGTGCCAGCTCACCACCGACAGGGTCCTACGAGCAGTACTTC. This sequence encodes CASSPPTGSYEQYF.

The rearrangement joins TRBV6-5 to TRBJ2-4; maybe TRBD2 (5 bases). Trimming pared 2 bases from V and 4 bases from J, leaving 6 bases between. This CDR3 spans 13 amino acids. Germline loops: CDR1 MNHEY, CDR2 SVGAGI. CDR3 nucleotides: TGTGCCAGCAGTTACCCGGGAAAAAACATTCAGTACTTC. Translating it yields CASSYPGKNIQYF.

This chain's CDR3 is CASSFLSGQGVTEAFF. The CDR3, as DNA: TGTGCCAGCAGCTTTCTCTCTGGACAGGGAGTCACTGAAGCTTTCTTT. J is TRBJ1-1 and V is TRBV11-2; 8 bases map to TRBD1. V was pared by 3 bases and J by 4 bases, with 10 bases of the junction left unmatched. The germline V gene has CDR1 SGHAT and CDR2 FQNNGV. The CDR3 runs 16 residues.

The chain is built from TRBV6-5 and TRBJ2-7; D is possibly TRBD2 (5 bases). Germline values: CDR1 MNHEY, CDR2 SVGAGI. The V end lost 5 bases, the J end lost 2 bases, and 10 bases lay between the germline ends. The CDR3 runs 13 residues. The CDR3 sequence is CASSKQTTYEQYF. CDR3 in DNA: TGTGCCAGCAGTAAACAGACTACCTACGAGCAGTACTTC.

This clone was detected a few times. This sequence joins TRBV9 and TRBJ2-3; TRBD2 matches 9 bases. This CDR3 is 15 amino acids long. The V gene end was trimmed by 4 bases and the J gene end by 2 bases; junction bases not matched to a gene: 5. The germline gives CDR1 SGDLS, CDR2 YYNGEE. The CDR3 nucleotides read TGTGCCAGCAGCCGGGGACTAGCCCTCACAGATACGCAGTATTTT. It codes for CASSRGLALTDTQYF.

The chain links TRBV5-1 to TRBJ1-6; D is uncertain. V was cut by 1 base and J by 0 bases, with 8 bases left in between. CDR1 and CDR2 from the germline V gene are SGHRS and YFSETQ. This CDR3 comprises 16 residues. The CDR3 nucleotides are TGCGCCAGCAGCTTGACCTTGAGCTCCTATAATTCACCCCTCCACTTT. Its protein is CASSLTLSSYNSPLHF.

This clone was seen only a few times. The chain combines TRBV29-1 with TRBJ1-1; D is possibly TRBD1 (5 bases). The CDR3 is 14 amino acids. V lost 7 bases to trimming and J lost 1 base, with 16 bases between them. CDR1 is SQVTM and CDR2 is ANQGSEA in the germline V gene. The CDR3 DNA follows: TGCAGCGCAATCGTGGTGGGGACGAACACTGAAGCTTTCTTT. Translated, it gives CSAIVVGTNTEAFF.

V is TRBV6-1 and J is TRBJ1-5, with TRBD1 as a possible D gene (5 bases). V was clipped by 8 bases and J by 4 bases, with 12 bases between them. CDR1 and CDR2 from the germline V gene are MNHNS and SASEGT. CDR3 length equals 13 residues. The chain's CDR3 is CASSSQGNQPQHF. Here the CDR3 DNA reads TGTGCCAGCTCAAGTCAGGGAAATCAGCCCCAGCATTTT.

The DNA of the CDR3 is TGTGCCAGCAGCGTAGTTGGAACTAGCGGCGCCACGACCCAGTACTTC. Translation: CASSVVGTSGATTQYF. The rearrangement joins TRBV9 to TRBJ2-5; the match to TRBD2 covers 8 bases. Germline lookup yields CDR1 SGDLS and CDR2 YYNGEE. CDR3 size: 16 residues. Trimming removed 0 bases from V and 7 bases from J; junction bases left unmatched: 11.

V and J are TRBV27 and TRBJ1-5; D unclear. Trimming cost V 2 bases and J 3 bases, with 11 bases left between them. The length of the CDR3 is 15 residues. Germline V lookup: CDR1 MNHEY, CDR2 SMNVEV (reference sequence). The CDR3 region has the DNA TGTGCCAGCAGTTTAATGAGCAGAATCAATCAGCCCCAGCATTTT. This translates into CASSLMSRINQPQHF.

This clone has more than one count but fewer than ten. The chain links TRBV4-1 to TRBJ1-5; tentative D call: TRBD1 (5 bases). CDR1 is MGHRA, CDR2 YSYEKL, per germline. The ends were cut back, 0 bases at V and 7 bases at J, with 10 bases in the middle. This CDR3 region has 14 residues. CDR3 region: CASSQDRGDQPQHF. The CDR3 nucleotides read TGCGCCAGCAGCCAAGATCGCGGGGACCAGCCCCAGCATTTT.

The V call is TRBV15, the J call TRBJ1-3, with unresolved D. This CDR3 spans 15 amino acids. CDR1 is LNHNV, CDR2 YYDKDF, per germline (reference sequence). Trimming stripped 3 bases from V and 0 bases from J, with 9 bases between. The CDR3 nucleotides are TGTGCCACCAGCAGGACACCTAACTCTGGAAACACCATATATTTT. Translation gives CATSRTPNSGNTIYF.

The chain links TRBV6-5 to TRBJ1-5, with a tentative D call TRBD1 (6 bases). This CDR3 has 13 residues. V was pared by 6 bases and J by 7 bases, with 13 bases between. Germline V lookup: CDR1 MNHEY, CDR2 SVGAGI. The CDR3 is CASRQGGGQPQHF. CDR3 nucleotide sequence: TGTGCCAGCAGACAGGGTGGAGGGCAGCCCCAGCATTTT.

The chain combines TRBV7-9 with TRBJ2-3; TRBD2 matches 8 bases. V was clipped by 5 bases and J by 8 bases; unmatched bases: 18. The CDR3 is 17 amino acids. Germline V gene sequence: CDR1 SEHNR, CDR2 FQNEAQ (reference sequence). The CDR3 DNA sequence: TGTGCCAGCAGCCCCCTGGGGCGAGCGGGGGTCTCGGCTACGCAGTATTTT. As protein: CASSPLGRAGVSATQYF. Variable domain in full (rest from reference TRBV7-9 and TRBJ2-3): DTGVSQNPRHKITKRGQNVTFRCDPISEHNRLYWYRQTLGQGPEFLTYFQNEAQLEKSRLLSDRFSAERPKGSFSTLEIQRTEQGDSAMYLCASSPLGRAGVSATQYFGPGTRLTVL.